A single sample gave rise to the 30 T cell receptor beta chains below, sequenced in a study of identical twins. MiXCR was run by TCRdb on the 5' RACE reads, yielding one entry per CDR3 protein. The sample holds about 260,000 distinct CDR3 sequences; about 7% are singletons and the top ten take under 4%. The sample was also reused in another study, on yellow fever vaccine responses in identical twins.

The sequenced sample was memory (CD45RO+) T cells sorted from blood. The origin of the receptors is a woman aged 18-35 years in good health.

This clonotype was seen only a few times. The chain carries TRBV7-2 and TRBJ1-6; D unclear. The V end lost 8 bases, the J end lost 5 bases, and 7 bases lay between the germline ends. Germline loops: CDR1 SGHTA, CDR2 FQGNSA. The CDR3 length is 12 residues. The chain's CDR3 is CASGVNNSPLHF. In nucleotides, the CDR3 is TGTGCCAGCGGGGTTAATAATTCACCCCTCCACTTT. Full variable domain (outside the CDR3, taken from reference TRBV7-2 and TRBJ1-6): GAGVSQSPSNKVTEKGKDVELRCDPISGHTALYWYRQSLGQGLEFLIYFQGNSAPDKSGLPSDRFSAERTGGSVSTLTIQRTQQEDSAVYLCASGVNNSPLHFGNGTRLTVT.

This clonotype was picked up many times. The chain joins TRBV4-1 to TRBJ2-1; D tentatively reads TRBD1 or TRBD2 (6 bases each). This CDR3 region has 15 residues. The germline gives CDR1 MGHRA, CDR2 YSYEKL. Trimming took off 0 bases at V and 10 bases at J, with 16 bases between the two ends. For the CDR3, the DNA is TGCGCCAGCAGCCAAGATCTGGGGGGCGGCAAGGAGCAGTTCTTC. This gives the protein CASSQDLGGGKEQFF.

This clonotype showed up just a few times. The gene calls are TRBV5-6 and TRBJ2-7; D remains ambiguous. CDR3 length: 15 amino acids. Germline V gene lookup returns CDR1 SGHDT and CDR2 YYEEEE. Deletions cut 0 bases from V and 5 bases from J, with 15 bases between. The CDR3 loop is CASSLASPTPHEQYF. The CDR3 region has the DNA TGTGCCAGCAGCTTGGCCAGTCCTACCCCCCACGAGCAGTACTTC.

This clonotype was detected only a few times. This sequence joins TRBV7-9 and TRBJ1-2; D remains ambiguous. The germline gives CDR1 SEHNR, CDR2 FQNEAQ (reference sequence). The V and J ends lost 5 bases and 7 bases respectively, with 14 bases between them. This CDR3 has 13 amino acids. The CDR3 is CASSPPSDSGYTF. The CDR3 DNA is TGTGCCAGCAGCCCTCCATCCGATTCTGGCTACACCTTC. The full variable domain, rest sourced from reference TRBV7-9 and TRBJ1-2, is DTGVSQNPRHKITKRGQNVTFRCDPISEHNRLYWYRQTLGQGPEFLTYFQNEAQLEKSRLLSDRFSAERPKGSFSTLEIQRTEQGDSAMYLCASSPPSDSGYTFGSGTRLTVV.

With respect to this clonotype: Its ends do not fully match the called genes, so a read error is possible. The genes are TRBV3-1 and TRBJ2-7; D ambiguous. The CDR3 is made up of 16 amino acids. Germline V gene data show CDR1 as LGHDT and CDR2 as YNNKEL (reference sequence). The chain's CDR3 is CQLPRNRRGRYYEQYF. CDR3 in DNA: TGCCAGCTGCCAAGAAATCGGCGAGGCAGATACTACGAGCAGTACTTC.

The chain recombines TRBV12-3 or TRBV12-4 with TRBJ2-5, with D perhaps matching TRBD2 (5 bases). Trimming cost V 6 bases and J 3 bases, with 11 bases left between them. The CDR3 spans 13 residues. The CDR3 DNA sequence: TGTGCCAGCAGGGGCCCGGGAAAAGAGACCCAGTACTTC. Translating it yields CASRGPGKETQYF.

This clonotype appeared many times. The chain is built from TRBV3-1 and TRBJ1-1; no reliable D call. Trimming took off 0 bases at V and 0 bases at J, with 23 bases between the two ends. CDR1 LGHDT and CDR2 YNNKEL come from the germline V gene (reference sequence). The CDR3 totals 20 residues. CDR3 coding DNA: TGTGCCAGCAGCCAAGACCAGGACGGCCTAACCGGGCTCATGAACACTGAAGCTTTCTTT. Its translation is CASSQDQDGLTGLMNTEAFF.

The J gene is TRBJ2-7, the V gene TRBV14; 7 bases match TRBD2. V shed 1 base and J 6 bases; nucleotides not matched to a gene: 3. The germline gives CDR1 SGHDN, CDR2 FVKESK. The CDR3 spans 13 residues. For the CDR3, the DNA is TGTGCCAGCAGCCAAGCGGGAGGTTCCGAGCAGTACTTC. As protein: CASSQAGGSEQYF.

This clonotype was observed a few times. The V gene is TRBV12-5, the J gene TRBJ2-1; D may be TRBD1 (6 bases). Germline V lookup: CDR1 LGHNT, CDR2 FRNRAP. V was cut by 3 bases and J by 5 bases, with 14 bases left in between. CDR3 size: 15 residues. CDR3 protein: CASGFRDTSNNEQFF. The CDR3 DNA reads TGTGCTAGTGGTTTCCGGGACACAAGTAACAATGAGCAGTTCTTC. Together with reference TRBV12-5 and TRBJ2-1, the CDR3 gives the full variable domain: DARVTQTPRHKVTEMGQEVTMRCQPILGHNTVFWYRQTMMQGLELLAYFRNRAPLDDSGMPKDRFSAEMPDATLATLKIQPSEPRDSAVYFCASGFRDTSNNEQFFGPGTRLTVL.

Concerning this clonotype itself: At one end, the junction sequence differs from germline, possibly due to a read error. V and J are TRBV20-1 and TRBJ2-5, with D unresolved. Germline V gives CDR1 DFQATT, CDR2 SNEGSKA (reference sequence). The CDR3 loop spans 14 amino acids. The CDR3 reads CSARGRLPEETQYF. The CDR3 nucleotides read TGCAGTGCAAGAGGCAGGCTACCAGAAGAGACCCAGTACTTC.

This clonotype has only one observation. The junction does not match germline at one end; this may be a read error. V is TRBV12-3 or TRBV12-4 and J is TRBJ2-5, with TRBD2 matching 9 bases. The CDR3 has 19 amino acids. CDR3 residues: CTSSLAWDLSGGGGETQYF. CDR3 coding DNA: TGTACCAGCAGTTTAGCGTGGGATCTTAGCGGGGGTGGGGGAGAGACCCAGTACTTC.

This clonotype was seen at least ten times. The chain carries TRBV7-3 and TRBJ2-1; 10 positions match TRBD1. This CDR3 has 16 amino acids. Looked up from germline, CDR1 is SGHTA and CDR2 is FQGTGA. After removal of 3 bases from V and 7 bases from J, the junction contained 9 bases not matched to a gene. CDR3 sequence reads: CASSFLGTGVGNEQFF. Written as DNA, the CDR3 is TGTGCCAGCAGCTTCCTAGGGACAGGGGTTGGGAATGAGCAGTTCTTC. Complete variable domain (other parts from reference TRBV7-3 and TRBJ2-1): GAGVSQTPSNKVTEKGKYVELRCDPISGHTALYWYRQSLGQGPEFLIYFQGTGAADDSGLPNDRFFAVRPEGSVSTLKIQRTERGDSAVYLCASSFLGTGVGNEQFFGPGTRLTVL.

The table lists this clonotype with many counts. Written as DNA, the CDR3 is TGTGCCACCAGTGATCTAGCGGGAGACGTAGATACGCAGTATTTT. Protein: CATSDLAGDVDTQYF. The gene calls are TRBV24-1 and TRBJ2-3; 10 nucleotides align to TRBD2. With 3 bases clipped from V and 5 bases from J, the junction kept 4 bases outside the gene matches. Germline lookup yields CDR1 KGHDR and CDR2 SFDVKD. The CDR3 totals 15 residues.

In its sample, this clonotype was seen a few times. The genes are TRBV29-1 and TRBJ2-1; D is perhaps TRBD1 (6 bases). V was clipped by 7 bases and J by 0 bases, with 16 bases between them. Germline V gene data show CDR1 as SQVTM and CDR2 as ANQGSEA. The CDR3 runs 15 residues. CDR3 DNA: TGCAGCGCAGTGGGCGGACAGAGCTCCTACAATGAGCAGTTCTTC. Amino acids: CSAVGGQSSYNEQFF.

Only a few counts were recorded for this clonotype. The chain recombines TRBV12-3 or TRBV12-4 with TRBJ2-2; D might be TRBD2 (5 bases). V gave up 8 bases and J gave up 5 bases, with 15 bases separating them. The CDR3 contains 14 residues. CDR3: CASVGLRPTGELFF. CDR3 nucleotides: TGTGCCAGCGTTGGACTGAGGCCGACCGGGGAGCTGTTTTTT.

This clonotype has just a few counts. The chain links TRBV12-3 or TRBV12-4 to TRBJ1-5, with a weak D call TRBD1 (5 bases). The CDR3 runs to 14 residues. V lost 7 bases, J lost 1 base, and 11 bases lay in between. The DNA of the CDR3 is TGTGCCAGCACTACCCGGGACAGCAATCAGCCCCAGCATTTT. Translating it yields CASTTRDSNQPQHF.

This clonotype was observed at least ten times. The gene calls are TRBV10-3 and TRBJ2-3, with D maybe TRBD1 (6 bases). Germline-derived CDR1 and CDR2 are ENHRY and SYGVKD. The CDR3 runs to 13 residues. V was trimmed by 4 bases and J by 6 bases, leaving 11 bases between them. CDR3 bases: TGTGCCATCAGTGCATCCAGGGGCGATACGCAGTATTTT. Protein: CAISASRGDTQYF.

This clonotype occurred many times. The chain uses TRBV5-6 and TRBJ2-5, with TRBD2 as a possible D gene (5 bases). Trimming took 2 bases from V and 2 from J, leaving 19 bases between them. The length of the CDR3 is 17 residues. Germline CDR1 SGHDT, CDR2 YYEEEE. The CDR3 sequence: CASSLGPGNSHQETQYF. The CDR3 DNA follows: TGTGCCAGCAGCTTAGGGCCGGGAAATAGTCATCAAGAGACCCAGTACTTC.

This clonotype was found many times. V gene TRBV20-1 combines with J gene TRBJ2-7; TRBD2 matches at 9 bases. The CDR3 sequence is 15 residues long. V lost 3 bases to trimming and J lost 3 bases; unmatched junction nucleotides: 9. Germline values: CDR1 DFQATT, CDR2 SNEGSKA (reference sequence). CDR3 in amino acids: CSARDTAGGDYEQYF. The CDR3 DNA follows: TGCAGTGCTAGGGATACAGCGGGAGGAGACTACGAGCAGTACTTC.

The CDR3 sequence: CASSVGQEDEQYF. Written as DNA, the CDR3 is TGTGCCAGCAGTGTGGGACAGGAGGACGAGCAGTACTTC. The gene calls are TRBV28 and TRBJ2-7; 8 bases are a match to TRBD1. This CDR3 is 13 amino acids long. J lost 5 bases, V lost 5 bases, and 5 bases had no gene match. In germline, CDR1 is MDHEN, CDR2 SYDVKM.

The chain joins TRBV19 to TRBJ2-7; D unclear. CDR3 length: 14 amino acids. V shed 3 bases and J shed 3 bases, with 12 bases lying between them. Germline CDR1 reads LNHDA; CDR2 reads SQIVND (reference sequence). CDR3 DNA: TGTGCCAGTAGTATTAGTAGTCCAGTCTACGAGCAGTACTTC. This gives the protein CASSISSPVYEQYF.

V usage is TRBV20-1 and J usage is TRBJ2-5, with 13 bases that match TRBD2. V shed 4 bases, J shed 1 base, and the junction held 3 bases outside the gene matches. Looked up from germline, CDR1 is DFQATT and CDR2 is SNEGSKA (reference sequence). The CDR3 has 15 residues. The CDR3 spells CSATLAGGAQETQYF. In nucleotides, the CDR3 is TGCAGTGCTACACTAGCGGGAGGGGCCCAAGAGACCCAGTACTTC.

This clonotype has more than one count but fewer than ten. The chain employs TRBV28 and TRBJ2-7; 8 bases match TRBD2. Germline V lookup: CDR1 MDHEN, CDR2 SYDVKM. After removal of 6 bases from V and 4 bases from J, the junction contained 8 bases not matched to a gene. CDR3 length: 14 amino acids. The CDR3 DNA reads TGTGCCAGCAGGTTAGCGGGAACTGTTTACGAGCAGTACTTC. As protein: CASRLAGTVYEQYF.

This clonotype was counted at least ten times. V and J are TRBV5-1 and TRBJ1-2, with D tentatively TRBD1 (5 bases). Per the germline V gene, CDR1 is SGHRS and CDR2 is YFSETQ. V was pared by 0 bases and J by 0 bases, with 12 bases between. This CDR3 contains 16 residues. The CDR3 nucleotides read TGCGCCAGCAGCTTGGAAGGTGGGGGAGCTAACTATGGCTACACCTTC. Amino acid sequence: CASSLEGGGANYGYTF.

This clonotype was counted a few times. The chain recombines TRBV6-1 with TRBJ2-7; D is perhaps TRBD1 or TRBD2 (5 bases each). The germline gives CDR1 MNHNS, CDR2 SASEGT. This CDR3 comprises 14 residues. V shed 6 bases and J shed 2 bases, with 14 bases lying between them. CDR3: CASRPGTAAYEQYF. The CDR3 DNA reads as TGTGCCAGCAGGCCCGGGACGGCAGCCTACGAGCAGTACTTC.

The chain's CDR3 is CASRAPLSAGANVLTF. The DNA for the CDR3 is TGCGCCAGCAGGGCACCGCTTTCCGCTGGGGCCAACGTCCTGACTTTC. This chain joins TRBV5-1 and TRBJ2-6; D unresolved. The germline gives CDR1 SGHRS, CDR2 YFSETQ. The V gene lost 5 bases and the J gene lost 2 bases, with 14 bases spanning the gap. CDR3 length: 16 residues.

This clonotype has only a few counts. This chain joins TRBV7-8 and TRBJ1-2; D perhaps matches TRBD1 (6 bases). Trimming pared 5 bases from V and 3 bases from J, leaving 10 bases between. The CDR3 is made up of 13 amino acids. Germline assignment: CDR1 SGHVS and CDR2 FQNEAQ. CDR3 region: CASSLQGDYGYTF. The CDR3 DNA is TGTGCCAGCAGCCTACAGGGAGACTATGGCTACACCTTC. The full variable domain, completed using reference TRBV7-8 and TRBJ1-2, is GAGVSQSPRYKVAKRGQDVALRCDPISGHVSLFWYQQALGQGPEFLTYFQNEAQLDKSGLPSDRFFAERPEGSVSTLKIQRTQQEDSAVYLCASSLQGDYGYTFGSGTRLTVV.

This clonotype showed up just a few times. The chain recombines TRBV20-1 with TRBJ1-5; D not resolved. Looked up from germline, CDR1 is DFQATT and CDR2 is SNEGSKA (reference sequence). The CDR3 runs to 13 residues. V was trimmed by 4 bases and J by 2 bases, leaving 9 bases between them. CDR3: CSAMGLGNQPQHF. The DNA for the CDR3 is TGCAGTGCTATGGGCCTCGGCAATCAGCCCCAGCATTTT.

In its sample, this clonotype was seen many times. The rearrangement uses TRBV12-3 or TRBV12-4 and TRBJ1-4, with D unclear. This CDR3 is built from 14 residues. V shed 6 bases and J shed 8 bases, with 16 bases lying between them. The CDR3 region has the DNA TGTGCCAGCAGCCCTCCGTCCATGAGAGAAAAACTGTTTTTT. It specifies CASSPPSMREKLFF.

The table lists this clonotype with many counts. This rearrangement joins TRBV12-3 or TRBV12-4 to TRBJ2-3; D unclear. Trimming removed 2 bases from V and 3 bases from J, with 9 bases in between. This CDR3 has 14 residues. The chain's CDR3 is CASSLNDGTDTQYF. The DNA of the CDR3 is TGTGCCAGCAGTTTAAACGACGGAACAGATACGCAGTATTTT.